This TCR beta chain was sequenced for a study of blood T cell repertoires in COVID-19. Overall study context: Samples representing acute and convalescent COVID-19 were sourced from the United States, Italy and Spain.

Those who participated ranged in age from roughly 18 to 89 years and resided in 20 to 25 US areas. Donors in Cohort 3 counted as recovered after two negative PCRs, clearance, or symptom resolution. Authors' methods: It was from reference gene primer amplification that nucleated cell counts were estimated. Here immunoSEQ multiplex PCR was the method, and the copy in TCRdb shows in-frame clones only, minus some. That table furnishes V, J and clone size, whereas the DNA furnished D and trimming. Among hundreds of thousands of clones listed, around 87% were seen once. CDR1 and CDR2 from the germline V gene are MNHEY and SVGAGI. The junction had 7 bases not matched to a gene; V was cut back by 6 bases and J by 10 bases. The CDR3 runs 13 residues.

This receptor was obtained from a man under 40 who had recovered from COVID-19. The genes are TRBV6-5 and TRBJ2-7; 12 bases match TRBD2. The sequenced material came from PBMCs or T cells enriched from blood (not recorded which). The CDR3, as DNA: TGTGCCAGCAGACTAGCGGGAGGCTCCCACCAGTACTTC. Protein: CASRLAGGSHQYF.